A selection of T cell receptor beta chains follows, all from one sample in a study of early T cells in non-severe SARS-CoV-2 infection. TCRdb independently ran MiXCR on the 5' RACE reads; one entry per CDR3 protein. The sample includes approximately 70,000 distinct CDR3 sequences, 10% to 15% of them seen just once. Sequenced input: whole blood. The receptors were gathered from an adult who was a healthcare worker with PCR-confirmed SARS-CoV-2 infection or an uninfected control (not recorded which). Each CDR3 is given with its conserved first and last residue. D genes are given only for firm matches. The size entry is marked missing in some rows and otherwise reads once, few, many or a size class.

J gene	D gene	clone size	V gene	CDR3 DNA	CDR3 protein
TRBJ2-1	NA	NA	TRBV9	TGTGCCACCCCCCCGAGTCCCAATGAGCAGTTCTTC	CATPPSPNEQFF
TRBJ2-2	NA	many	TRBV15	TGTGCCACCAGCAGAGGGAAGGCAGGGGTGAGCACCGGGGAGCTGTTTTTT	CATSRGKAGVSTGELFF
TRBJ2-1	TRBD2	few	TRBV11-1	TGTGCCAGCAGCCCACGGACTCGGGAGGTGCAGTTCTTC	CASSPRTREVQFF
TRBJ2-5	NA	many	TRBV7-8	TGTGCCAGCAGCTTAAGACCCCTTTTCCGGAGATACCAAGAGACCCAGTACTTC	CASSLRPLFRRYQETQYF
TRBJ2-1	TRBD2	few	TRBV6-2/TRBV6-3	TGTGCCAGCAGTGACGGACTAGCGGGAGTAGCGCGTTATGACAATGAGCAGTTCTTC	CASSDGLAGVARYDNEQFF
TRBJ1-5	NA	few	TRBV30	TGTGCCTGGAGTTTACGCGGGTGGGGCAATCAGCCCCAGCATTTT	CAWSLRGWGNQPQHF
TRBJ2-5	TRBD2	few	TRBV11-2	TGTGCCAGCAGCTTAGCGGAGCGGGGGCGGGAAGAGACCCAGTACTTC	CASSLAERGREETQYF
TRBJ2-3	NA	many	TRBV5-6	TGTGCCAGCAGCCCCTTAGGAGTCCCAGATACGCAGTATTTT	CASSPLGVPDTQYF
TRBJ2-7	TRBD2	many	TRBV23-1	TGCGCCAGCAGTCTGCCAGAAACTGCCCTAGCGGGAATGTACGAGCAGTACTTC	CASSLPETALAGMYEQYF
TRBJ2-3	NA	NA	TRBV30	TGTGCCTGGAGTGCCGTGGGGGTTACAGATACGCAGTATTTT	CAWSAVGVTDTQYF
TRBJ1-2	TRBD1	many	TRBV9	TGTGCCAGCAGCGTAGGAGGGGAACAGGGGGTATATGGCTACACCTTC	CASSVGGEQGVYGYTF
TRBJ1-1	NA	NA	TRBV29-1	TGCAGCGGGTCATCCACGACAAGCACTGAAGCTTTCTTT	CSGSSTTSTEAFF
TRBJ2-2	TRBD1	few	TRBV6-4	TGTGCCAGCAGTTCATGGACAGGAACCGGGGAGCTGTTTTTT	CASSSWTGTGELFF
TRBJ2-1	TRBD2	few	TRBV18	TGTGCCAGCTCACCGAACCAGCGGGGCTCCTACAATGAGCAGTTCTTC	CASSPNQRGSYNEQFF
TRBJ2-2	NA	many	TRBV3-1	TGTGCCAGCAGCCAAGAGGGCACCGGGGAGCTGTTTTTT	CASSQEGTGELFF
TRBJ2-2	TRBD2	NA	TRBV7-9	TGTGCCAGCAGCTTTCGTGCGGGAGGAGTACTCACCGGGGAGCTGTTTTTT	CASSFRAGGVLTGELFF
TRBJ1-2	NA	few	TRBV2	TGTGCCAGCAACTACCAAGCCCCGGATGGCTACACCTTC	CASNYQAPDGYTF
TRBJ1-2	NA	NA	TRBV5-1	TGCGCCAGCAGCTTGGAGGGTAACTATGGCTACACCTTC	CASSLEGNYGYTF
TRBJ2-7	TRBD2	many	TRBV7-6	TGTGCCAGCAGCTTAGAGGGGGAGCGGGAGCTCGAGCAGTACTTC	CASSLEGERELEQYF
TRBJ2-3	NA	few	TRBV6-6	TGTGCCAGCAGTTACTTTCTCGGGGCTAGCACAGATACGCAGTATTTT	CASSYFLGASTDTQYF
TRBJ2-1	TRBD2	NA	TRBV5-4	TGTGCCAGCAGCCCCCATGCCAATAGCGGGGTGATGAATGAGCAGTTCTTC	CASSPHANSGVMNEQFF
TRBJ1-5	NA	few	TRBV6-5	TGTGCCAGCAGTTATTACGGGGAACAGCCCCAGCATTTT	CASSYYGEQPQHF
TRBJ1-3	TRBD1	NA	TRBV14	TGTGCCAGCAGCCGACGGACAGGGCTCTCTGGAAACACCATATATTTT	CASSRRTGLSGNTIYF
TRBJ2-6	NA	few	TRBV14	TGTGCCAGCAGCCTAATACCCCACTCTGGGGCCAACGTCCTGACTTTC	CASSLIPHSGANVLTF
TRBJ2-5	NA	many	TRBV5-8	TGTGCCAGCAGCTCGATCTCCCCGGGAAGCCAAGAGACCCAGTACTTC	CASSSISPGSQETQYF
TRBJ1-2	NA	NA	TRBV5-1	TGCGCCAGCACCCTTCCTCCCCCAGGATCGTATGGCTACACCTTC	CASTLPPPGSYGYTF
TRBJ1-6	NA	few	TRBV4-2	TGTGCCAGCAGCCAAGATGCGGCAGAGCTGGTGTCCTATAATTCACCCCTCCACTTT	CASSQDAAELVSYNSPLHF
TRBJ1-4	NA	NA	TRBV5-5	TGTGCCAGCAGCCCCTTTTCTAATGAAAAACTGTTTTTT	CASSPFSNEKLFF
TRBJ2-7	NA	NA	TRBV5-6	TGTGCCAGCAGCCGGACCGAATACGAGCAGTACTTC	CASSRTEYEQYF
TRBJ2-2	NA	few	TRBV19	TGTGCCAGTAGTATGCTAGCGAACACCGGGGAGCTGTTTTTT	CASSMLANTGELFF
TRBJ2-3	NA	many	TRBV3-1	TGTGCCAGCAAACCGTCCGGCAGGGGACTTAGCACAGATACGCAGTATTTT	CASKPSGRGLSTDTQYF
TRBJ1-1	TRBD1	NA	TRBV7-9	TGTGTCAGCAACGACAGGGAACGAATGAACACTGAAGCTTTCTTT	CVSNDRERMNTEAFF
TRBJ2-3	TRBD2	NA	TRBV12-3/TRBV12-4	TGTGCCAGCAGCCCGGGACTAGCCTACACAGATACGCAGTATTTT	CASSPGLAYTDTQYF
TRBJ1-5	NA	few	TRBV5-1	TGCGCCAGCTCCCCGGACGGGACCCAGCCCCAGCATTTT	CASSPDGTQPQHF
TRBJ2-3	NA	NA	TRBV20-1	TGCAGTGCCCTACCCGGCCAGCGAAGCACAGATACGCAGTATTTT	CSALPGQRSTDTQYF
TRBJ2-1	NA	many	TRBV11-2	TGTGCCAGCAGCTTAGGAGTCCGGAGCTCCTACAATGAGCAGTTCTTC	CASSLGVRSSYNEQFF
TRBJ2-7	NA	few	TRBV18	TGTGCCAGCTCATTCCTCCACAAGGGGGACTCCTACGAGCAGTACTTC	CASSFLHKGDSYEQYF
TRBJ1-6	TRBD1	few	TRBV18	TGTGCCAGCTCACCACCGGGACAGGGGTATAATTCACCCCTCCACTTT	CASSPPGQGYNSPLHF
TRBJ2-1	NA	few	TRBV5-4	TGTGCCAGCAGCTTGGTGGGGTCCTACAATGAGCAGTTCTTC	CASSLVGSYNEQFF
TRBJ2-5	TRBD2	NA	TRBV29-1	TGCAGCGTTGAAGGTAGCGGGGGGGCCCGGATCCCCTACTTC	CSVEGSGGARIPYF
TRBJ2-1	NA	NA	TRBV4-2	TGTGCCAGCAGCCAAGCGGGTGAATCCCTCAGTGAGCAGTTCTTC	CASSQAGESLSEQFF
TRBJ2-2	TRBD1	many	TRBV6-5	TGTGCCAGCAGCCCGGGACAGGGCTATAACACCGGGGAGCTGTTTTTT	CASSPGQGYNTGELFF